This T cell receptor beta chain was obtained from a study of T-cell memory formation after mild COVID-19. The germline CDR1 and CDR2 sequences are DFQATT and SNEGSKA (reference sequence). CDR3 length: 17 residues. Trimming took 0 bases from V and 5 from J; bases not matched to a gene: 12. MiXCR was run by TCRdb on the 5' RACE reads, yielding one entry per CDR3 protein. The sample lists 200,000 to 250,000 distinct CDR3 sequences, roughly 30% occurring once. The chain links TRBV20-1 to TRBJ2-5; 10 bases match TRBD2. The TCR originated in an adult woman who had mild COVID-19 (a few samples of this study predate the infection). Cell type and time point are not known. The sequenced sample was PBMCs or a T cell subset sorted from them (not recorded which). The CDR3 bases are TGCAGTGCTAGAGAACGACTAGCGGGCCCTGAGGTGGAGACCCAGTACTTC. It yields the protein CSARERLAGPEVETQYF.